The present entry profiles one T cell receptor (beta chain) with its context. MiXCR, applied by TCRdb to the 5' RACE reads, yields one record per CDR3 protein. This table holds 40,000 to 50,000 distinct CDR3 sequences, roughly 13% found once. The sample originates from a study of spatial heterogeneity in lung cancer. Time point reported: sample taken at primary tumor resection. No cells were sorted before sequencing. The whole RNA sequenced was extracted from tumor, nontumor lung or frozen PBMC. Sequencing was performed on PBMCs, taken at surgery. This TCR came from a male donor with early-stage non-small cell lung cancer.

The DNA for the CDR3 is TGTGCCAGCAGCTTGGGACCTCGGCCACCCTACGAGCAGTACTTC. As protein: CASSLGPRPPYEQYF. The J gene is TRBJ2-7, the V gene TRBV5-4; D remains ambiguous. The CDR3 has 15 residues. The V end was cut by 0 bases, the J end by 2 bases, with 12 bases between. Per the germline V gene, CDR1 is SGHNT and CDR2 is YYREEE (reference sequence).